This T cell receptor beta chain was identified in a study of blood T cell repertoires in COVID-19. Between the trimmed V and J ends, which lost 2 bases and 6 bases, there was a span of 11 bases. CDR1 SGHRS and CDR2 YFSETQ come from the germline V gene. CDR3 size: 14 residues. TCRdb keeps only in-frame clones here, not all; method: immunoSEQ multiplex PCR. The sample includes hundreds of thousands of clones, around four fifths of them seen just once. The chain links TRBV5-1 to TRBJ2-2, with D perhaps matching TRBD2 (6 bases). This TCR derives from a woman between 40 and 55 years old with active or convalescent COVID-19. Material for sequencing was peripheral blood. The CDR3 nucleotides read TGCGCCAGCAGCTTCCGGGAGCCGGCCGGGGAGCTGTTTTTT. Translated, it gives CASSFREPAGELFF.